Shown below are 8 T cell receptor beta chains from a single sample sequenced in a study of cytomegalovirus exposure and HLA in healthy donors. Researchers ran the PCR with 60 Vbeta and 13 Jbeta primers. Measured with immunoSEQ multiplex PCR; TCRdb has only the in-frame clones, and not every one. There are over 100,000 clones in the sample; roughly 80% occur only once, and about a fifth lies in the top ten. What was sequenced was PBMCs. The receptors were gathered from a man aged 25-45 years in good health and CMV-seropositive.

J is TRBJ1-2 and V is TRBV27, with TRBD1 as a possible D gene (5 bases). CDR3 size: 15 residues. The ends were cut back, 0 bases at V and 4 bases at J, with 12 bases in the middle. Per germline, CDR1 MNHEY and CDR2 SMNVEV (reference sequence). For the CDR3, the DNA is TGTGCCAGCAGTTTATCTAGGGGTTCCTTCTATGGCTACACCTTC. Protein sequence: CASSLSRGSFYGYTF.

This clone occurred once. The chain has TRBV15 and TRBJ1-6, with 9 bases aligning to TRBD1. J was trimmed by 7 bases and V by 0 bases; bases with no gene match: 10. The CDR3 contains 18 residues. The germline V gene has CDR1 LNHNV and CDR2 YYDKDF (reference sequence). The CDR3 sequence is CATSRDGQGLSRNSPLHF. The CDR3 nucleotides read TGTGCCACCAGCAGAGATGGACAGGGGCTTAGTAGGAATTCACCCCTCCACTTT.

This clone has a single count. The chain combines TRBV7-9 with TRBJ1-1, with D possibly being TRBD1 (6 bases). Deletions cut 3 bases from V and 7 bases from J, with 9 bases between. The V gene's germline CDR1 is SEHNR and CDR2 FQNEAQ (reference sequence). This CDR3 is 12 amino acids long. The DNA of the CDR3 is TGTGCCAGCAGCTTCAGGGGCCTTGAAGCTTTCTTT. It specifies CASSFRGLEAFF.

The rearrangement joins TRBV5-1 to TRBJ2-1, with 8 positions matching TRBD2. Germline values: CDR1 SGHRS, CDR2 YFSETQ. The junction had 5 bases not matched to a gene; V was cut back by 2 bases and J by 4 bases. The CDR3 spans 15 residues. The CDR3 region has the DNA TGCGCCAGCAGCTTCACGGGGGGGGTATACAATGAGCAGTTCTTC. It translates to CASSFTGGVYNEQFF.

The chain has TRBV7-2 and TRBJ1-5; D might be TRBD1 (5 bases). This CDR3 has 14 amino acids. Trimming removed 3 bases from V and 6 bases from J, with 12 bases in between. The germline CDR1 and CDR2 sequences are SGHTA and FQGNSA. CDR3 region: CASSFKSGSQPQHF. The CDR3 DNA reads TGTGCCAGCAGCTTTAAGTCAGGGTCTCAGCCCCAGCATTTT. Complete variable domain (other parts from reference TRBV7-2 and TRBJ1-5): GAGVSQSPSNKVTEKGKDVELRCDPISGHTALYWYRQSLGQGLEFLIYFQGNSAPDKSGLPSDRFSAERTGGSVSTLTIQRTQQEDSAVYLCASSFKSGSQPQHFGDGTRLSIL.

J is TRBJ1-1 and V is TRBV18; D gene unclear. With 3 bases removed from V and 2 bases from J, the gap between germline ends came to 10 bases. CDR3 size: 14 residues. Germline V lookup: CDR1 KGHSH, CDR2 LQKENI. The CDR3 region is CASSPTPTNTEAFF. The CDR3 DNA reads as TGTGCCAGCTCACCGACACCCACAAACACTGAAGCTTTCTTT.

This clone was found once. The J gene is TRBJ2-1, the V gene TRBV6-1; 7 bases match TRBD2. This CDR3 spans 16 amino acids. Trimming at V came to 2 bases and at J to 5 bases, leaving 9 bases not matched to a gene. Germline assignment: CDR1 MNHNS and CDR2 SASEGT. CDR3 DNA sequence: TGTGCCAGCAGTGAATACCGAGCGGGGCCAGACAATGAGCAGTTCTTC. Amino acid sequence: CASSEYRAGPDNEQFF.

This clone was found a few times. V is TRBV19 and J is TRBJ2-5; tentative D call: TRBD2 (6 bases). Germline V lookup: CDR1 LNHDA, CDR2 SQIVND (reference sequence). The V gene lost 6 bases and the J gene lost 2 bases, with 13 bases spanning the gap. The length of the CDR3 is 14 residues. CDR3 region: CASRPRDLQETQYF. DNA for the CDR3: TGTGCCAGTAGACCCCGGGACTTACAAGAGACCCAGTACTTC.